There are a few counts of the clone carrying this TCR beta chain. The sample is drawn from a study of blood T cell repertoires in COVID-19. Background on the study: From T cells, B-cell-depleted T cells, or PBMCs came the material, which was cDNA or gDNA.

Trimming took off 1 base at V and 6 bases at J, with 12 bases between the two ends. CDR1 is KGHSH and CDR2 is LQKENI in the germline V gene. The CDR3 is 15 amino acids. Per the original methods: Reference gene primer amplification yielded estimated nucleated cell counts. Measured with immunoSEQ multiplex PCR; TCRdb has only the in-frame clones, and not every one. V and J calls plus clone size are reproduced from that table; the DNA served to infer D and trimming. Counted here are approximately 400,000 clones, 89% occurring once; the ten biggest clones make up roughly 1.2%. V is TRBV18 and J is TRBJ2-2; D might be TRBD2 (5 bases). The receptor was derived from a man aged 35 to 55 with acute or convalescent COVID-19. Sequencing was done on a sample of peripheral blood. CDR3 nucleotides: TGTGCCAGCTCACCACAGCTTGGAGGAGCCGGGGAGCTGTTTTTT. It codes for CASSPQLGGAGELFF.